Each of the 10 T cell receptor beta chains below was sequenced from the same sample in a study of T-cell reconstitution after alpha-beta-depleted transplantation in children. Unique molecular identifiers tagged the TCRbeta library. MiXCR was run by TCRdb on the PCR reads, yielding one entry per CDR3 protein. The data contain more than 500,000 distinct CDR3 sequences, over 10% of them singletons. The sample in question was PBMCs, mostly from graft donor cells, obtained 180 days after TCRalphabeta/CD19-depleted stem cell transplant. The receptor source for this set is a female patient under 10 years old who had a stem cell transplant for aplastic anemia, so the T cells may come from the graft donor.

In its sample, this clonotype was seen many times. V and J are TRBV7-2 and TRBJ2-5, with 15 bases lining up with TRBD2. The CDR3 has 16 residues. V gave up 8 bases and J gave up 1 base; unmatched junction bases: 5. Per germline, CDR1 SGHTA and CDR2 FQGNSA. In nucleotides, the CDR3 is TGTGCCAGCGGAGGGACTAGCGGGGGGCGCCAAGAGACCCAGTACTTC. It codes for CASGGTSGGRQETQYF. The whole variable domain, remainder taken from reference TRBV7-2 and TRBJ2-5, is GAGVSQSPSNKVTEKGKDVELRCDPISGHTALYWYRQSLGQGLEFLIYFQGNSAPDKSGLPSDRFSAERTGGSVSTLTIQRTQQEDSAVYLCASGGTSGGRQETQYFGPGTRLLVL.

This clonotype was found a few times. The V call is TRBV20-1, the J call TRBJ2-4, with 7 bases lining up with TRBD1. Germline CDR1 DFQATT, CDR2 SNEGSKA (reference sequence). Losses at the gene ends were 4 bases for V and 0 bases for J; bases not matched to a gene: 9. This CDR3 comprises 16 residues. The CDR3 loop is CSATGQERLAKNIQYF. The CDR3 nucleotides read TGCAGTGCTACCGGACAGGAGAGATTAGCCAAAAACATTCAGTACTTC.

This clonotype showed up just a few times. The chain combines TRBV7-9 with TRBJ1-1, with no clear D. Germline loops: CDR1 SEHNR, CDR2 FQNEAQ (reference sequence). V lost 4 bases and J lost 7, with 16 bases in between. This CDR3 region has 14 residues. The DNA of the CDR3 is TGTGCCAGCAGCTCCATAGGCCGGGAAAGTGAAGCTTTCTTT. This gives the protein CASSSIGRESEAFF.

This clonotype has just a few counts. The CDR3 DNA follows: TGTGCCAGCAGCTTAGTTTGGACAAATGAGCAGTTCTTC. Translating gives CASSLVWTNEQFF. The rearrangement links TRBV7-2 to TRBJ2-1, with D perhaps matching TRBD1 (5 bases). The CDR3 spans 13 residues. V gave up 1 base and J gave up 7 bases, with 8 bases separating them. Germline V gene lookup returns CDR1 SGHTA and CDR2 FQGNSA.

At least ten counts were recorded for this clonotype. The J gene is TRBJ1-1, the V gene TRBV12-3 or TRBV12-4; D possibly corresponds to TRBD1 (5 bases). Trimming left V 3 bases short and J 11 bases short, with 13 bases between. The CDR3 is made up of 12 amino acids. This chain's CDR3 is CASSFGGRGAFF. In nucleotides, the CDR3 is TGTGCCAGCAGTTTCGGGGGGAGAGGGGCTTTCTTT.

In this sample, this clonotype turned up many times. The chain couples TRBV4-2 to TRBJ2-1, with TRBD2 matching 7 bases. The CDR3 has 17 amino acids. V gave up 1 base and J gave up 10 bases; unmatched junction bases: 16. Germline CDR1 is LGHNA and CDR2 is YNFKEQ. The CDR3 here is CASSQAPARTSPSEQFF. CDR3 sequence (DNA): TGTGCCAGCAGCCAAGCCCCAGCACGGACTAGTCCCAGCGAGCAGTTCTTC.

This clonotype was seen a handful of times. This rearrangement joins TRBV12-3 or TRBV12-4 to TRBJ2-5, with TRBD2 matching 7 bases. With 3 bases clipped from V and 4 bases from J, the junction kept 8 bases outside the gene matches. The CDR3 has 15 residues. CDR3 sequence: CASSLSWPSGETQYF. The CDR3 coding sequence is TGTGCCAGCAGTTTGAGTTGGCCTAGCGGAGAGACCCAGTACTTC.

A few counts support this clonotype. The chain joins TRBV4-2 to TRBJ2-7; D gene unclear. V was pared by 4 bases and J by 0 bases, with 13 bases between. From germline, CDR1 is LGHNA and CDR2 YNFKEQ. The CDR3 has 15 residues. Here the CDR3 reads CASSPLTTSSYEQYF. DNA for the CDR3: TGTGCCAGCAGCCCCCTCACCACCAGCTCCTACGAGCAGTACTTC.

This clonotype was picked up many times. The V and J genes are TRBV6-2 or TRBV6-3 and TRBJ1-2, with D tentatively TRBD1 (5 bases). This CDR3 region has 16 residues. With 6 bases removed from V and 4 bases from J, the gap between germline ends came to 21 bases. Germline loops: CDR1 MNHEY, CDR2 SVGEGT. CDR3 nucleotides: TGTGCCAGCAGCCCAGGGAGGGGCCTCTTCACCTATGGCTACACCTTC. Its translation is CASSPGRGLFTYGYTF.

At least ten counts were recorded for this clonotype. The chain uses TRBV29-1 and TRBJ2-1, with D uncertain. The germline CDR1 and CDR2 sequences are SQVTM and ANQGSEA. The CDR3 has 13 residues. V was cut by 1 base and J by 2 bases, with 6 bases left in between. CDR3: CSVEVGTYNEQFF. In DNA, the CDR3 is TGCAGCGTTGAAGTAGGGACCTACAATGAGCAGTTCTTC.